Listed below are T cell receptor beta chains from one sample, sequenced in a study of CD8+ T cells in alopecia areata. Libraries were prepared by immunoSEQ multiplex PCR; TCRdb keeps only in-frame clonotypes and omits some of them. This table holds 90,000 to 150,000 clones, 50% to 55% found once. Sequencing was performed on CD4+ T cells sorted from blood, taken at week 4, from a patient treated with tofacitinib. The receptors originated from a human donor with alopecia areata. Both conserved end residues are part of each CDR3. A D gene is named only where the DNA matches it firmly. A row's size may be missing; if present it is once, few, many or a size class.

CDR3 protein	CDR3 DNA	V gene	J gene	clone size	D gene
CASSFRVPGANVLTF	TGTGCCAGCAGCTTCAGGGTTCCGGGGGCCAACGTCCTGACTTTC	TRBV5-4	TRBJ2-6	.	.
CASRQGLDQPQHF	TGCGCCAGTCGACAGGGGTTAGATCAGCCCCAGCATTTT	TRBV5-1	TRBJ1-5	.	TRBD1
CSANEADRVYGYTF	TGCAGCGCCAATGAGGCGGACAGAGTCTATGGCTACACCTTC	TRBV29-1	TRBJ1-2	.	.
CAWSRVESGYTF	TGTGCCTGGAGTAGAGTGGAGAGTGGCTACACCTTC	TRBV30	TRBJ1-2	.	.
CASTLGTSVLAGANVLTF	TGTGCCAGCACACTCGGGACTAGCGTTTTGGCTGGGGCCAACGTCCTGACTTTC	TRBV4-2	TRBJ2-6	.	TRBD2
CASSRGFTGELFF	TGTGCCAGCAGCAGGGGTTTTACCGGGGAGCTGTTTTTT	TRBV5-4	TRBJ2-2	few	.
CAWSVQTGTIYF	TGTGCCTGGAGTGTACAGACGGGCACCATATATTTT	TRBV30	TRBJ1-3	.	.
CAWKGGSYEQYF	TGTGCCTGGAAAGGCGGGAGCTACGAGCAGTACTTC	TRBV30	TRBJ2-7	.	TRBD2
CASSVKSNREAFF	TGTGCCAGCAGCGTAAAAAGTAACCGTGAAGCTTTCTTT	TRBV13	TRBJ1-1	few	.
CASSQLLAGGANEQFF	TGTGCCAGCAGCCAGCTACTTGCGGGGGGGGCCAATGAGCAGTTCTTC	TRBV9	TRBJ2-1	.	TRBD2
CAWSVRDGYTF	TGTGCCTGGAGTGTACGGGATGGCTACACCTTC	TRBV30	TRBJ1-2	few	.
CSVAGQGVRNTEAFF	TGCAGCGTGGCTGGACAGGGGGTTCGAAACACTGAAGCTTTCTTT	TRBV29-1	TRBJ1-1	.	TRBD1
CASSEQGAAYEQYF	TGTGCCAGCAGTGAACAGGGCGCGGCCTACGAGCAGTACTTC	TRBV2	TRBJ2-7	few	.
CSVEVGQGSYGYTF	TGCAGCGTTGAAGTAGGACAGGGGAGCTATGGCTACACCTTC	TRBV29-1	TRBJ1-2	.	TRBD1
CASSHGQEGYGYTF	TGTGCCAGCAGCCACGGACAGGAGGGCTATGGCTACACCTTC	TRBV13	TRBJ1-2	once	TRBD1
CAWSELAGYNEQFF	TGTGCCTGGAGTGAACTAGCGGGTTACAATGAGCAGTTCTTC	TRBV30	TRBJ2-1	.	TRBD2
CASSVQGHGANVLTF	TGTGCCAGCAGCGTCCAGGGGCATGGGGCCAACGTCCTGACTTTC	TRBV9	TRBJ2-6	.	.
CASSFGQGRNQPQHF	TGTGCCAGCAGCTTCGGTCAGGGTCGCAATCAGCCCCAGCATTTT	TRBV7-9	TRBJ1-5	.	.
CAISERTGTVNTEAFF	TGTGCCATCAGTGAGAGAACCGGGACAGTGAACACTGAAGCTTTCTTT	TRBV10-3	TRBJ1-1	.	TRBD1
CASSLGSGSSTDTQYF	TGTGCCAGCAGCTTAGGTTCGGGATCTAGCACAGATACGCAGTATTTT	TRBV7-9	TRBJ2-3	.	.
CSVAKGRDTEAFF	TGCAGCGTTGCCAAGGGCCGGGACACTGAAGCTTTCTTT	TRBV29-1	TRBJ1-1	.	.
CSVLRVSGGTEAFF	TGCAGCGTTTTACGGGTCTCGGGAGGCACTGAAGCTTTCTTT	TRBV29-1	TRBJ1-1	few	.
CASTVDRFSGTEAFF	TGTGCCAGCACCGTTGATAGGTTTTCGGGCACTGAAGCTTTCTTT	TRBV6-5	TRBJ1-1	.	.
CASSSRWTSGPYNEQFF	TGTGCCAGCAGCTCCCGATGGACTAGCGGACCCTACAATGAGCAGTTCTTC	TRBV7-9	TRBJ2-1	many	TRBD2
CASRPGRVNFGANVLTF	TGTGCCAGCAGGCCGGGCAGGGTAAATTTTGGGGCCAACGTCCTGACTTTC	TRBV2	TRBJ2-6	.	.
CAWSVPTPGANVLTF	TGTGCCTGGAGTGTTCCGACCCCTGGGGCCAACGTCCTGACTTTC	TRBV30	TRBJ2-6	few	.
CASSPGAASETQYF	TGTGCCAGCAGCCCCGGTGCAGCTTCGGAGACCCAGTACTTC	TRBV7-7	TRBJ2-5	.	.
CASSWDSRVGELFF	TGTGCCAGCAGCTGGGACAGTCGGGTCGGGGAGCTGTTTTTT	TRBV9	TRBJ2-2	few	TRBD1
CASSQDDSGADIQYF	TGTGCCAGCAGCCAAGATGATAGCGGGGCGGACATTCAGTACTTC	TRBV16	TRBJ2-4	few	TRBD2
CASSQDSYGYTF	TGTGCCAGCTCACAAGACAGCTATGGCTACACCTTC	TRBV18	TRBJ1-2	many	.
CASSLDLSYGYTF	TGTGCCAGCAGCTTAGATCTAAGCTATGGCTACACCTTC	TRBV11-2	TRBJ1-2	.	.
CASATGTNPNQPQHF	TGTGCCAGCGCCACAGGGACGAATCCCAATCAGCCCCAGCATTTT	TRBV18	TRBJ1-5	.	.
CASIEAPLNGYTF	TGTGCCAGCATTGAGGCACCTCTGAATGGCTACACCTTC	TRBV2	TRBJ1-2	few	.
CSVRTSGATGELFF	TGCAGCGTTCGGACTAGCGGGGCGACCGGGGAGCTGTTTTTT	TRBV29-1	TRBJ2-2	few	TRBD2
CATRDRGLSTEAFF	TGTGCCACCAGGGACAGGGGTCTTTCCACTGAAGCTTTCTTT	TRBV27	TRBJ1-1	.	TRBD1
CASSETARHEQFF	TGTGCCAGCAGCGAGACAGCGCGGCATGAGCAGTTCTTC	TRBV9	TRBJ2-1	.	.
CSVVSQTSRDTQYF	TGCAGCGTTGTCTCCCAGACTAGTAGGGATACGCAGTATTTT	TRBV29-1	TRBJ2-3	.	.
CASSGRQGLMNTEAFF	TGTGCCAGCAGTGGCAGACAAGGCCTCATGAACACTGAAGCTTTCTTT	TRBV25-1	TRBJ1-1	.	.
CASSQVRDRSGYTF	TGCGCCAGCAGCCAAGTAAGGGACAGAAGTGGCTACACCTTC	TRBV4-1	TRBJ1-2	few	TRBD1
CASSLAGRASMNTEAFF	TGTGCCAGCAGCTTGGCTGGTAGGGCTTCGATGAACACTGAAGCTTTCTTT	TRBV5-4	TRBJ1-1	.	.
CASSWDRGLGGTEAFF	TGTGCCAGCAGCTGGGACAGGGGGCTTGGGGGCACTGAAGCTTTCTTT	TRBV5-4	TRBJ1-1	.	TRBD1
CASSLRENSPLHF	TGTGCCAGCAGTTTAAGAGAGAATTCACCCCTCCACTTT	TRBV27	TRBJ1-6	.	.
CAWSVGLRTRSPLHF	TGTGCCTGGAGTGTTGGCCTTCGGACCAGGTCACCCCTCCACTTT	TRBV30	TRBJ1-6	once	.
CSVGSPVSYNEQFF	TGCAGCGTTGGCAGTCCCGTCTCCTACAATGAGCAGTTCTTC	TRBV29-1	TRBJ2-1	few	.
CSVETTGANVLTF	TGCAGCGTGGAGACAACTGGGGCCAACGTCCTGACTTTC	TRBV29-1	TRBJ2-6	.	.
CAWSVQGDYGYTF	TGTGCCTGGAGTGTACAAGGGGACTATGGCTACACCTTC	TRBV30	TRBJ1-2	.	.
CSVVMLLSNHGYTF	TGCAGCGTTGTTATGCTCCTCTCTAACCATGGCTACACCTTC	TRBV29-1	TRBJ1-2	few	.
CASSYYNSPLHF	TGTGCCAGCAGTTACTATAATTCACCCCTCCACTTT	TRBV6-5	TRBJ1-6	.	.
CSAPKIEPQHF	TGCAGTGCCCCGAAGATCGAGCCCCAGCATTTT	TRBV20-1	TRBJ1-5	once	.
CSVGDRLAKNIQYF	TGCAGCGTGGGGGACAGACTAGCCAAAAACATTCAGTACTTC	TRBV29-1	TRBJ2-4	.	TRBD1
CASSVDSRGTQEAFF	TGTGCCAGCAGCGTAGATTCCAGAGGAACACAAGAAGCTTTCTTT	TRBV9	TRBJ1-1	once	.
CASSQTGPSSYEQYF	TGTGCCAGCAGTCAGACAGGGCCGAGCTCCTACGAGCAGTACTTC	TRBV27	TRBJ2-7	.	TRBD1
CASSIDTGVNEQFF	TGTGCCAGTAGTATAGATACGGGTGTAAATGAGCAGTTCTTC	TRBV19	TRBJ2-1	.	.
CASSIYASGRDEQFF	TGTGCCAGTAGTATCTATGCTAGCGGCAGGGATGAGCAGTTCTTC	TRBV19	TRBJ2-1	.	TRBD2
CASSRGQADYGYTF	TGTGCCAGCAGCAGAGGACAGGCCGACTATGGCTACACCTTC	TRBV7-9	TRBJ1-2	.	TRBD1
CAWSEGGDTQYF	TGTGCCTGGAGCGAAGGTGGGGATACGCAGTATTTT	TRBV30	TRBJ2-3	once	.
CSVHKWGSYNEQFF	TGCAGCGTCCATAAATGGGGTTCCTACAATGAGCAGTTCTTC	TRBV29-1	TRBJ2-1	few	.